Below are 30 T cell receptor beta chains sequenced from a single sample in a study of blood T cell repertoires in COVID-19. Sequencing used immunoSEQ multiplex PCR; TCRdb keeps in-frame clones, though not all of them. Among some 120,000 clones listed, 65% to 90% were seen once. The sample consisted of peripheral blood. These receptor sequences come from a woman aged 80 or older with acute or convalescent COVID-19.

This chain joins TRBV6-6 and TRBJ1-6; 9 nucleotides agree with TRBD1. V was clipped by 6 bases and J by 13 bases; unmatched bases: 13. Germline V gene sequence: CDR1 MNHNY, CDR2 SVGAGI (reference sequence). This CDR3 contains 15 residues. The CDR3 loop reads CASRQGAALGVPLHF. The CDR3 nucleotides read TGTGCCAGCAGACAGGGGGCAGCCCTGGGGGTGCCCCTCCACTTT.

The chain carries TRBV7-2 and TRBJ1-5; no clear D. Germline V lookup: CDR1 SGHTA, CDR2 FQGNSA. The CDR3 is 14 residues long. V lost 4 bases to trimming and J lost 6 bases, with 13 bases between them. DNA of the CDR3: TGTGCCAGCAGCTCCGAAGTCAGTCCTCAGCCCCAGCATTTT. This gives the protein CASSSEVSPQPQHF.

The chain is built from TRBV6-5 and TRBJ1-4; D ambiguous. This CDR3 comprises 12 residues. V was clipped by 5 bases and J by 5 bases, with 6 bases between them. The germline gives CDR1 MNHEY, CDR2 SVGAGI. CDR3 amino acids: CASSPGNEKLFF. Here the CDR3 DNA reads TGTGCCAGCAGTCCGGGGAATGAAAAACTGTTTTTT.

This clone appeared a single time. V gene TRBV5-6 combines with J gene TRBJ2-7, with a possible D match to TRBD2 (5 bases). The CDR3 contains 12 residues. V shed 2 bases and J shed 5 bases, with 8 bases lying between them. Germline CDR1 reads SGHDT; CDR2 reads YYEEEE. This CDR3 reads CASSFREHEQYF. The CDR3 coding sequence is TGTGCCAGCAGCTTTCGGGAACACGAGCAGTACTTC. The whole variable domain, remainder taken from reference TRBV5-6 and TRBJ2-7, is DAGVTQSPTHLIKTRGQQVTLRCSPKSGHDTVSWYQQALGQGPQFIFQYYEEEERQRGNFPDRFSGHQFPNYSSELNVNALLLGDSALYLCASSFREHEQYFGPGTRLTVT.

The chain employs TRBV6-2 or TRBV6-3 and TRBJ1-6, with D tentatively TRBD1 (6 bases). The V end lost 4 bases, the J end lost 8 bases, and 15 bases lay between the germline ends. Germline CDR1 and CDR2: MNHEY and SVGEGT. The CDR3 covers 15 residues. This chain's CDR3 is CASSSLPRGDSPLHF. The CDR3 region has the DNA TGTGCCAGCAGTTCCCTCCCCAGGGGCGATTCACCCCTCCACTTT.

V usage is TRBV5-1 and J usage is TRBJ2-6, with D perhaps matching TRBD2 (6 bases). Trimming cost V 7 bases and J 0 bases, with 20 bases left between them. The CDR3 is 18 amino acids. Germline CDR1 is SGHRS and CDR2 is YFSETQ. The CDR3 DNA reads TGCGCCAGCTCTATCCAAAGCGCGGGACCCTCTGGGGCCAACGTCCTGACTTTC. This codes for CASSIQSAGPSGANVLTF.

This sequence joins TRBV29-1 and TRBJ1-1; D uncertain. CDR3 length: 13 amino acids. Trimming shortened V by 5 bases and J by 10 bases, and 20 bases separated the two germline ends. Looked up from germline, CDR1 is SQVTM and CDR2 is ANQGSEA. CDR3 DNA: TGCAGCGTTAAAGGACGAGGCCCATTTGGAGCTTTCTTT. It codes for CSVKGRGPFGAFF.

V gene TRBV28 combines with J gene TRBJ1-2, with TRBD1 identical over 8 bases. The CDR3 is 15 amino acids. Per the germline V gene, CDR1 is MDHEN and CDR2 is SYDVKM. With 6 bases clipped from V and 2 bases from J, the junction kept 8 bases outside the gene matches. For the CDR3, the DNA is TGTGCCAGCAGCCCCGGCGGACAGGGAAACTATGGCTACACCTTC. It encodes CASSPGGQGNYGYTF.

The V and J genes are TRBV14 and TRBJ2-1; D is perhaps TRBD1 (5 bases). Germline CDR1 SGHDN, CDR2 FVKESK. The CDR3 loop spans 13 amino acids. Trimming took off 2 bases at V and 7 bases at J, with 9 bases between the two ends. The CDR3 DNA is TGTGCCAGCAGCCAATCCAGGGCTAATGAGCAGTTCTTC. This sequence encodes CASSQSRANEQFF.

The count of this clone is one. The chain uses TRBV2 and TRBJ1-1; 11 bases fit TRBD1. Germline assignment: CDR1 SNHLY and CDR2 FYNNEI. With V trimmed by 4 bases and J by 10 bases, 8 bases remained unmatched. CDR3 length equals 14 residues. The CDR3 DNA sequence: TGTGCCAGCAGTGCCTGGACAGGGGGCGAAGGAGCTTTCTTT. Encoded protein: CASSAWTGGEGAFF.

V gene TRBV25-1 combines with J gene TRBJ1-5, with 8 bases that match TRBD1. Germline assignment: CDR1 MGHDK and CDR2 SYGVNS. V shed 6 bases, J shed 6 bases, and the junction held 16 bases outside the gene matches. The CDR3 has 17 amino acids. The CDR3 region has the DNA TGTGCCAGCAGCCATCTGAAGGCCACAGGGGGGGGTCAGCCCCAGCATTTT. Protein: CASSHLKATGGGQPQHF. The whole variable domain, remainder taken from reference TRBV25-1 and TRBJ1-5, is EADIYQTPRYLVIGTGKKITLECSQTMGHDKMYWYQQDPGMELHLIHYSYGVNSTEKGDLSSESTVSRIRTEHFPLTLESARPSHTSQYLCASSHLKATGGGQPQHFGDGTRLSIL.

DNA of the CDR3: TGTGCCAGCAGGTTCGACAGGAATCAGCCCCAGCATTTT. Amino acids: CASRFDRNQPQHF. The chain uses TRBV2 and TRBJ1-5; possible D gene TRBD1, 6 bases. Germline loops: CDR1 SNHLY, CDR2 FYNNEI. The CDR3 runs to 13 residues. V gave up 6 bases and J gave up 4 bases, with 10 bases separating them.

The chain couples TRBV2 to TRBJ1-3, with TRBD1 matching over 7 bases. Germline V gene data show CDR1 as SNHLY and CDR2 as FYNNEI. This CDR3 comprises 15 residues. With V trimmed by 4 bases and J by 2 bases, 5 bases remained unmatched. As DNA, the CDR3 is TGTGCCAGCAGTGGAGATACAGGGGCTGGAAACACCATATATTTT. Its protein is CASSGDTGAGNTIYF.

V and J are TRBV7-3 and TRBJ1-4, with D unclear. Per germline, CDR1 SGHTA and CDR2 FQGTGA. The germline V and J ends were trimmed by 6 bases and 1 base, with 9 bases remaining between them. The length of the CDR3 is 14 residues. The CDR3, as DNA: TGTGCCAGCAGGAAAACAAGAACTAATGAAAAACTGTTTTTT. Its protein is CASRKTRTNEKLFF.

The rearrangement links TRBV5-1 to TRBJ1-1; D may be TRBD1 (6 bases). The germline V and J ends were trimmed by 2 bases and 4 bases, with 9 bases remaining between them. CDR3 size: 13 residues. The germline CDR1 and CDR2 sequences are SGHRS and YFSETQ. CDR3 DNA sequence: TGCGCCAGCAGCTTAGGGGGTAGCACTGAAGCTTTCTTT. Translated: CASSLGGSTEAFF.

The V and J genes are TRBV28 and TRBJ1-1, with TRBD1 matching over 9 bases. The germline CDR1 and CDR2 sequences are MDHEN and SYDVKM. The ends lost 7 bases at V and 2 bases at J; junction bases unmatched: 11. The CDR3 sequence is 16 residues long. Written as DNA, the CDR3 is TGTGCCAGCACCGTGTGGGGGACAGGGCCTAACACTGAAGCTTTCTTT. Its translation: CASTVWGTGPNTEAFF.

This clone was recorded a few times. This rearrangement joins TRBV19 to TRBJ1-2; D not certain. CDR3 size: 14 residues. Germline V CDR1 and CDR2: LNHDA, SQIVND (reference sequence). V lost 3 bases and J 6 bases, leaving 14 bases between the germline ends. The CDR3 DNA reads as TGTGCCAGTAGTATGGGGTCGAGGGAGAATGGCTACACCTTC. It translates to CASSMGSRENGYTF.

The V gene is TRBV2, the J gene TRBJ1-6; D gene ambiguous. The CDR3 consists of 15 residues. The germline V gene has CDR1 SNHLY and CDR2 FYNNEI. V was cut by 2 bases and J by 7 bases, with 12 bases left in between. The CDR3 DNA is TGTGCCAGCAGTGAATCGGGTGGAGAAAATTCACCCCTCCACTTT. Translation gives CASSESGGENSPLHF.

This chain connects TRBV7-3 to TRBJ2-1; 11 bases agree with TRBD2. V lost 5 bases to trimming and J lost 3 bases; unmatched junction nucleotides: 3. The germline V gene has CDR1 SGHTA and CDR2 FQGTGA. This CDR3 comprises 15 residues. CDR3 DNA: TGTGCCAGCAGCCTTAGCGGGGGGGACTACAATGAGCAGTTCTTC. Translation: CASSLSGGDYNEQFF. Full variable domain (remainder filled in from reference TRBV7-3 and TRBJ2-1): GAGVSQTPSNKVTEKGKYVELRCDPISGHTALYWYRQSLGQGPEFLIYFQGTGAADDSGLPNDRFFAVRPEGSVSTLKIQRTERGDSAVYLCASSLSGGDYNEQFFGPGTRLTVL.

DNA for the CDR3: TGTGCCAGCCGTAGGGGGCAAGAGACCCAGTACTTC. Translation gives CASRRGQETQYF. The chain links TRBV2 to TRBJ2-5; D is perhaps TRBD1 (6 bases). CDR3 length equals 12 residues. Trimming pared 8 bases from V and 2 bases from J, leaving 9 bases between. The germline CDR1 and CDR2 sequences are SNHLY and FYNNEI.

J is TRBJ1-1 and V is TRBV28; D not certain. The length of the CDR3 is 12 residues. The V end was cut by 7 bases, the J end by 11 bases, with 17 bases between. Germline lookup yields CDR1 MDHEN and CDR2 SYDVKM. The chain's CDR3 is CASKTTSAEAFF. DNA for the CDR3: TGTGCCAGCAAGACAACATCAGCCGAGGCTTTCTTT.

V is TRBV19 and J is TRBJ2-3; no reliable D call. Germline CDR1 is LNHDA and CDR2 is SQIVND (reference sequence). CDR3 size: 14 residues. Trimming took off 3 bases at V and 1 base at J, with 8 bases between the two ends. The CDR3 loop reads CASSISRGTDTQYF. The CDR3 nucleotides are TGTGCCAGTAGTATTAGCCGGGGCACAGATACGCAGTATTTT.

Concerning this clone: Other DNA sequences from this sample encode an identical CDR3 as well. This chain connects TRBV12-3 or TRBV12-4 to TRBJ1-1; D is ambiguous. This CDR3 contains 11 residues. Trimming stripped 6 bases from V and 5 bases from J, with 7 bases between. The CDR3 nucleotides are TGTGCCAGCAGCCGGAGGACTGAAGCTTTCTTT. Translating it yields CASSRRTEAFF.

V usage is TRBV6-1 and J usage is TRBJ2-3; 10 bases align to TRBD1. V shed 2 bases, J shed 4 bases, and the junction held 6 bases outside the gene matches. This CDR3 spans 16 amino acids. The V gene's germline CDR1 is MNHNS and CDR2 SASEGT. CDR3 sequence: CASSEPGTGEADTQYF. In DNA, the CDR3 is TGTGCCAGCAGTGAACCCGGGACAGGGGAAGCAGATACGCAGTATTTT.

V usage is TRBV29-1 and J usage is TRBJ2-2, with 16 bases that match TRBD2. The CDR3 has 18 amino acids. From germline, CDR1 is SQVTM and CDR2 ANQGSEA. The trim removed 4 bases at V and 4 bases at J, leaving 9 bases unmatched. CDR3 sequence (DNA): TGCAGCGTTGTGATGGGACTAGCGGGGGGGCGAAGCACCGGGGAGCTGTTTTTT. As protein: CSVVMGLAGGRSTGELFF.

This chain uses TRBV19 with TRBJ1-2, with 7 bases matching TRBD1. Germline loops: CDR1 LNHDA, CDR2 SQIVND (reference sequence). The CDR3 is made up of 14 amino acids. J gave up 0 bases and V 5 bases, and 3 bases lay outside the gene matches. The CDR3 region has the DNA TGTGCCAGTAGTGGGGACAGATCTAACTATGGCTACACCTTC. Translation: CASSGDRSNYGYTF. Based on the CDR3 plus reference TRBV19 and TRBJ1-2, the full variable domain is DGGITQSPKYLFRKEGQNVTLSCEQNLNHDAMYWYRQDPGQGLRLIYYSQIVNDFQKGDIAEGYSVSREKKESFPLTVTSAQKNPTAFYLCASSGDRSNYGYTFGSGTRLTVV.

The DNA of the CDR3 is TGTGCCAGCCGCAGGGAAGCTTATGGCTACACCTTC. It translates to CASRREAYGYTF. The gene calls are TRBV7-9 and TRBJ1-2; a weak D match, TRBD1 (5 bases). The ends were cut back, 8 bases at V and 5 bases at J, with 12 bases in the middle. Germline CDR1 SEHNR, CDR2 FQNEAQ (reference sequence). This CDR3 has 12 residues.

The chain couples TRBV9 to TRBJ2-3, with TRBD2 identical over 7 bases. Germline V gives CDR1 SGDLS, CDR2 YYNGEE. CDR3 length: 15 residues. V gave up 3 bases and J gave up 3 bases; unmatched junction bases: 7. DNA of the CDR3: TGTGCCAGCAGCGAGCGAGCGGGGAGGACAGATACGCAGTATTTT. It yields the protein CASSERAGRTDTQYF.

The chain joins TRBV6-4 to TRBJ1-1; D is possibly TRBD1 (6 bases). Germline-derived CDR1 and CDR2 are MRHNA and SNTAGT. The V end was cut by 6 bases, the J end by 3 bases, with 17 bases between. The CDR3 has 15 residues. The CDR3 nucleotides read TGTGCCAGCAGAAGCTCACAGGGTGGGGACACTGAAGCTTTCTTT. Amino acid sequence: CASRSSQGGDTEAFF.

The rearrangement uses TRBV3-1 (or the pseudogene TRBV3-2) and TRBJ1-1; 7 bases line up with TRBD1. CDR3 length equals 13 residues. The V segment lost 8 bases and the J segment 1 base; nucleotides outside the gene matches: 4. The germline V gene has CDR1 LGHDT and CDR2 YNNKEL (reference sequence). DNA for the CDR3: TGTGCCAGCGGAAACAGGGGGAACACTGAAGCTTTCTTT. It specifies CASGNRGNTEAFF.